This TCR beta chain derives from a study of T cell changes during pregnancy in multiple sclerosis. Germline CDR1 is SGHVS and CDR2 is FQNEAQ. Trimming took off 5 bases at V and 5 bases at J, with 13 bases between the two ends. The CDR3 runs to 14 residues. This clone was recorded once. Repertoires were generated with immunoSEQ multiplex PCR, while TCRdb's copy carries only in-frame clones and drops some. The sample consists of almost 95,000 clones, roughly 90% of them appearing once. The rearrangement uses TRBV7-8 and TRBJ2-1; maybe TRBD2 (5 bases). Source: peripheral blood, taken in the first trimester of pregnancy. This TCR was sampled from a female donor with multiple sclerosis, enrolled in a pregnancy study. In DNA form, the CDR3 reads TGTGCCAGCAGCCCTAGAGAGGGCCACAATGAGCAGTTCTTC. Protein product: CASSPREGHNEQFF.